The clone carrying this T cell receptor (beta chain) was picked up many times. No antigen is known for it. The CDR3 totals 15 residues. Trimming took off 3 bases at V and 2 bases at J, with 9 bases between the two ends. Germline V gene sequence: CDR1 SGHDT, CDR2 YYEEEE. This specimen comes from a study of response to subunit inactivated influenza vaccine. TCRdb re-called the RT-PCR reads through MiXCR, storing one row per CDR3 protein. The sample gives roughly 650,000 distinct CDR3 sequences, around 15% of which show up once; 7.5% to 8% is in the top ten. Study observations and caveats: The authors proposed limited new T cell recruitment per seasonal influenza vaccination.

Sample: PBMCs from blood, taken approximately 15 days before vaccination. This sequence was found in a man aged 45-65 years who received an inactivated influenza vaccine. The rearrangement joins TRBV5-6 to TRBJ2-6; TRBD1 is a possible D gene (6 bases). The CDR3 region is CASSSQGPGANVLTF. The CDR3 nucleotides are TGTGCCAGCAGCTCACAGGGTCCTGGGGCCAACGTCCTGACTTTC. Looking up the rest from reference TRBV5-6 and TRBJ2-6 gives the full variable domain: DAGVTQSPTHLIKTRGQQVTLRCSPKSGHDTVSWYQQALGQGPQFIFQYYEEEERQRGNFPDRFSGHQFPNYSSELNVNALLLGDSALYLCASSSQGPGANVLTFGAGSRLTVL.